The present T cell receptor beta chain was sequenced within a study of CXCR3-negative and CXCR3-positive naive CD8 T cells. Study-wide context: A total of roughly 140 million TRB reads was generated, with about 1.5 +/- 0.3 million per library.

Sorts that each held around 300,000 cells were run in triplicate for every CD8+ T cell subset. In the case of this clonotype: Its cognate antigen is unknown.

TRB cDNA libraries were made by UMI-labeled 5' RACE. TCRdb re-called the 5' RACE reads; every CDR3 protein appears as one record, without DNA. In total, the table holds roughly 41,000 distinct CDR3 sequences. This CDR3 region has 18 residues. The study, taken as a whole, reports: Once cells were cryopreserved, CXCR3 expression went down partly, and most assays used fresh PBMCs. Diversity in memory CD8+ cells fell much lower than the comparably high levels seen in both naive subsets.

This chain connects TRBV12-3 or TRBV12-4 to TRBJ2-3; TCRdb lists TRBD1, though no DNA is available to test this call. This sequence was found in a human donor in good health. Some clones in this sample may be carry-over from other donors' samples. The sequenced material came from memory CD8+ T cells from blood. The CDR3 protein is CASSPVAGASRGTDTQYF.